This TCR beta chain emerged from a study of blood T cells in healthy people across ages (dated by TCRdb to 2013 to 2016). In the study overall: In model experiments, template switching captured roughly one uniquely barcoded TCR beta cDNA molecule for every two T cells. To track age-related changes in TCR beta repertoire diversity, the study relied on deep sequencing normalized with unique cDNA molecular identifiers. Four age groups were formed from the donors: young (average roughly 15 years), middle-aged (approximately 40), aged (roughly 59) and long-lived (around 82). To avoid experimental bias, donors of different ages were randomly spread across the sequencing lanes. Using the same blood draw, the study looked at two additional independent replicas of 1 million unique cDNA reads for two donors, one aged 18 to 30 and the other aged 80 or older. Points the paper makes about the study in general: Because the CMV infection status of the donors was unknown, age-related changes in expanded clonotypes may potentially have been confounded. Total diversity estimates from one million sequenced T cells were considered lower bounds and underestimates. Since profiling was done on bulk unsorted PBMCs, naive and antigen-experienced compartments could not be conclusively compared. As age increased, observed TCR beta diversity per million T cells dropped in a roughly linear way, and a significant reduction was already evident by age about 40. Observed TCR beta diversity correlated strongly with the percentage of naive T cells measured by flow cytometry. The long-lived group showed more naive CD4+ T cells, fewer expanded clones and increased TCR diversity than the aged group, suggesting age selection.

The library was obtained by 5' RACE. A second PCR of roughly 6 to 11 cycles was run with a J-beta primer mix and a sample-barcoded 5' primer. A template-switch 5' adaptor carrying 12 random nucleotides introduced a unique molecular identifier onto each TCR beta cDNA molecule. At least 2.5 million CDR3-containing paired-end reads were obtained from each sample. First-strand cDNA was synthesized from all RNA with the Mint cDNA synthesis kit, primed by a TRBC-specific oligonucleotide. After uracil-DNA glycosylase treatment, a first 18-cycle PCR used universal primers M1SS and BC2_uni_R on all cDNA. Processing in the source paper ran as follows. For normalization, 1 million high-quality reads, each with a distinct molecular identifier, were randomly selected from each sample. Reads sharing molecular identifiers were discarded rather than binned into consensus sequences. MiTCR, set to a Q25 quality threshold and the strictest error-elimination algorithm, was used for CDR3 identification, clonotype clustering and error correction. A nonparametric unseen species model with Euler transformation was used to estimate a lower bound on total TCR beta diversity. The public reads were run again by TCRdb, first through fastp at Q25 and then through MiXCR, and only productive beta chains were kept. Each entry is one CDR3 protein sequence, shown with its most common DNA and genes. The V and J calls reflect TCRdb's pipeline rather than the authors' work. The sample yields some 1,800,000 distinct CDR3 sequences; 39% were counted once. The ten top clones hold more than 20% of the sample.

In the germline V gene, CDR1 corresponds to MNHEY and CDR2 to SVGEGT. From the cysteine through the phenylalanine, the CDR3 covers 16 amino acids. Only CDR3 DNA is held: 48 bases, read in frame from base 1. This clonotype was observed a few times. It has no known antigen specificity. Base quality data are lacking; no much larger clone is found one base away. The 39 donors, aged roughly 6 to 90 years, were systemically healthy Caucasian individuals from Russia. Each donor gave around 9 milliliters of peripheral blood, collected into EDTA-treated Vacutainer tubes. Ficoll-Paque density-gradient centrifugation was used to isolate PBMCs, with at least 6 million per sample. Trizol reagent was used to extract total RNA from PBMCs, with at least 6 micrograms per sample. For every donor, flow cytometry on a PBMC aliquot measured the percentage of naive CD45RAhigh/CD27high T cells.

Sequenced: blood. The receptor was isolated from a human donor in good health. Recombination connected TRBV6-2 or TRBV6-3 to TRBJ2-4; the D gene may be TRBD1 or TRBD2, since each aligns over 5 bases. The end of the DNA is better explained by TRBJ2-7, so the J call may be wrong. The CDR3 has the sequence CASSYGLGTVSYEQYF. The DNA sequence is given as TGTGCCAGCAGTTACGGTTTAGGGACGGTGAGCTACGAGCAGTACTTC.